The 26 T cell receptor beta chains below come from one sample, sequenced in a study of T cells in Graves' hyperthyroidism and ophthalmopathy (dated by TCRdb to between 2018 and 2020). Library method: multiplex PCR. Sequenced using an Illumina HiSeq 2000. Amplification of TCR beta CDR3 regions was carried out from RNA transcripts. For the first round of RT-PCR on the TCR CDR3, the HTBI primer set was used together with the Qiagen OneStep RT-PCR kit. TCRdb reprocessed the public reads (quality trimming at Q25 with fastp, clone calling with MiXCR) and kept in-frame beta chains. Each record represents a unique CDR3 protein, reported with the most common genes and DNA among its rows. The sample includes about 400,000 distinct CDR3 sequences, with about a sixth observed a single time. The ten largest make up around 7% of the sample. The sample was blood. These receptors were obtained from a woman between 18 and 30 years old with Graves' hyperthyroidism.

This chain joins TRBV7-8 and TRBJ2-2; D is unclear. Germline values: CDR1 SGHVS, CDR2 FQNEAQ. Trimming left V 8 bases short and J 7 bases short, with 11 bases between. The CDR3 spans 12 residues. CDR3 nucleotides: TGTGCCAGCGCCACCCGGGTCGGGGAGCTGTTTTTT. Residues: CASATRVGELFF.

This clonotype has ten or more counts. This rearrangement joins TRBV20-1 to TRBJ1-4, with a possible D match to TRBD1 (6 bases). Trimming pared 3 bases from V and 2 bases from J, leaving 13 bases between. Germline V gene sequence: CDR1 DFQATT, CDR2 SNEGSKA (reference sequence). The CDR3 consists of 15 residues. This chain's CDR3 is CSASAGAGTNEKLFF. The DNA for the CDR3 is TGCAGTGCTAGTGCAGGGGCTGGTACTAATGAAAAACTGTTTTTT.

This clonotype was detected a few times. The chain employs TRBV9 and TRBJ2-3, with D tentatively TRBD1 (5 bases). The CDR3 length is 16 residues. Germline CDR1 SGDLS, CDR2 YYNGEE. V was shortened by 5 bases and J by 3 bases, with 19 bases between the two germline ends. CDR3 region: CASSQDGASRTDTQYF. In nucleotides, the CDR3 is TGTGCCAGCAGTCAAGATGGGGCTTCGAGAACAGATACGCAGTATTTT.

This clonotype was counted ten times or more. The chain links TRBV28 to TRBJ2-2; either TRBD1 or TRBD2 may supply D (5 bases each). Looked up from germline, CDR1 is MDHEN and CDR2 is SYDVKM. The CDR3 totals 16 residues. V lost 7 bases, J lost 4 bases, and 19 bases lay in between. CDR3 DNA: TGTGCCAGCATCAATCCGGGACGGGCCAGCACCGGGGAGCTGTTTTTT. It specifies CASINPGRASTGELFF.

This chain joins TRBV28 and TRBJ2-7, with 7 bases fitting TRBD2. This CDR3 spans 16 amino acids. Looked up from germline, CDR1 is MDHEN and CDR2 is SYDVKM. The ends lost 3 bases at V and 1 base at J; junction bases unmatched: 9. The CDR3 nucleotides read TGTGCCAGCAGTTTCCTCCGGACTAGGGGTTCCTACGAGCAGTACTTC. As protein: CASSFLRTRGSYEQYF.

In regard to this clonotype: A read error may be the cause here, since a much bigger clone is one base away. The chain joins TRBV7-6 to TRBJ2-7; D gene uncertain. Germline-derived CDR1 and CDR2 are SGHVS and FNYEAQ. The CDR3 totals 13 residues. CDR3 in DNA: TGTGCCAGCAGCCCGACGGAATCCTACGAGCAGCACTTC. The encoded protein is CASSPTESYEQHF.

There are many counts of this clonotype. The chain has TRBV4-1 and TRBJ1-2; possibly TRBD1 for D (6 bases). The length of the CDR3 is 14 residues. Germline V gene data show CDR1 as MGHRA and CDR2 as YSYEKL. V dropped 4 bases and J dropped 4 bases, with 13 bases sitting between them. CDR3: CASSRTDSFYGYTF. The CDR3, as DNA: TGCGCCAGCAGCCGGACAGATTCTTTCTATGGCTACACCTTC.

This clonotype was picked up many times. This chain links TRBV10-3 with TRBJ2-7; 11 positions agree with TRBD2. CDR1 is ENHRY and CDR2 is SYGVKD in the germline V gene. Trimming cost V 10 bases and J 7 bases; bases outside gene matches: 18. This CDR3 region has 16 residues. CDR3 nucleotides: TGTGCCAGCTCCCACGGGAATAGCGGGAGGGCGCAGGAGCAGTACTTC. Encoded protein: CASSHGNSGRAQEQYF.

This clonotype was found many times. The chain carries TRBV28 and TRBJ1-5; the D is unclear. The CDR3 is made up of 12 amino acids. Trimming removed 0 bases at V and 7 bases at J, with 4 bases between. In germline, CDR1 is MDHEN, CDR2 SYDVKM. The CDR3 DNA reads TGTGCCAGCAGTTTATGGCAGCAGCCCCAGCATTTT. Its translation: CASSLWQQPQHF.

This clonotype was seen only once. The CDR3 DNA reads as TGTGCCAGCAGTCCTTATAGGGGTTATGGCTACACCTTC. It translates to CASSPYRGYGYTF. The J gene is TRBJ1-2, the V gene TRBV3-1, with D perhaps TRBD1 (5 bases). This CDR3 is 13 amino acids long. CDR1 is LGHDT, CDR2 YNNKEL, per germline (reference sequence). V shed 6 bases and J shed 5 bases, with 13 bases lying between them.

V is TRBV29-1 and J is TRBJ2-3; tentatively, D is TRBD2 (6 bases). V was clipped by 3 bases and J by 1 base, with 11 bases between them. CDR1 and CDR2 from the germline V gene are SQVTM and ANQGSEA. The CDR3 is 14 residues long. The CDR3 loop is CSVEEGKGTDTQYF. CDR3 DNA: TGCAGCGTTGAGGAGGGAAAGGGCACAGATACGCAGTATTTT.

At least ten counts were recorded for this clonotype. The chain recombines TRBV2 with TRBJ2-7; 7 bases match TRBD2. The CDR3 contains 14 residues. Germline CDR1 is SNHLY and CDR2 is FYNNEI. V lost 7 bases to trimming and J lost 7 bases; unmatched junction nucleotides: 13. The CDR3 protein is CASTPGLAAGEQYF. In DNA, the CDR3 is TGTGCCAGCACCCCCGGGCTAGCGGCGGGGGAGCAGTACTTC.

As for this clonotype: A much larger clone sits a single nucleotide away, making a read error possible. The genes are TRBV18 and TRBJ1-4; no definite D call. Germline CDR1 and CDR2: KGHSH and LQKENI. The CDR3 totals 17 residues. The CDR3 sequence: CASSPFVGRSTNEELFF. The CDR3 DNA reads TGTGCCAGCTCACCGTTCGTAGGACGGTCAACTAATGAAGAACTGTTTTTT.

This clonotype occurred many times. The chain combines TRBV6-1 with TRBJ2-5; 8 bases are a match to TRBD2. Trimming cost V 3 bases and J 5 bases; bases outside gene matches: 11. Germline V gives CDR1 MNHNS, CDR2 SASEGT. The CDR3 extends over 16 amino acids. The CDR3 nucleotides are TGTGCCAGCAGTGAGAATCTATTAGCGGGATCGGAGACCCAGTACTTC. It codes for CASSENLLAGSETQYF.

Many counts were recorded for this clonotype. This chain joins TRBV3-1 and TRBJ1-6, with 11 nucleotides matching TRBD1. CDR3 size: 18 residues. Germline V CDR1 and CDR2: LGHDT, YNNKEL (reference sequence). J lost 2 bases, V lost 1 base, and 4 bases had no gene match. The CDR3 sequence: CASSQGGTGGPYNSPLHF. CDR3 DNA sequence: TGTGCCAGCAGCCAAGGAGGGACAGGGGGTCCCTATAATTCACCCCTCCACTTT.

This clonotype came up a few times. The junction departs from germline at one end; a sequencing error may be responsible. V usage is TRBV2 and J usage is TRBJ2-7; D not certain. The germline CDR1 and CDR2 sequences are SNHLY and FYNNEI. The CDR3 contains 10 residues. The CDR3 DNA is TGTGCCAGCAGTGCGGGCCAGAAGCACTTC. Protein sequence: CASSAGQKHF.

The V and J genes are TRBV10-3 and TRBJ2-3, with 8 bases matching TRBD2. The CDR3 is 15 amino acids. Germline V gene lookup returns CDR1 ENHRY and CDR2 SYGVKD. V lost 4 bases to trimming and J lost 1 base; unmatched junction nucleotides: 4. The CDR3 loop is CAISADGGGTDTQYF. CDR3 DNA sequence: TGTGCCATCAGTGCTGACGGGGGGGGCACAGATACGCAGTATTTT.

Here the CDR3 DNA reads TGCAGTGCTAGAGAGTTAGCGGGGTCCGGGGATACGCAGTATTTT. Protein: CSARELAGSGDTQYF. This chain joins TRBV20-1 and TRBJ2-3, with 8 bases lining up with TRBD2. The length of the CDR3 is 15 residues. Germline assignment: CDR1 DFQATT and CDR2 SNEGSKA (reference sequence). V shed 0 bases, J shed 6 bases, and the junction held 8 bases outside the gene matches.

Many counts were recorded for this clonotype. The chain joins TRBV27 to TRBJ2-1, with 11 bases aligning to TRBD2. Germline CDR1 MNHEY, CDR2 SMNVEV (reference sequence). V shed 6 bases, J shed 5 bases, and the junction held 9 bases outside the gene matches. The CDR3 is 16 residues long. The CDR3 nucleotides are TGTGCCAGCAGACAACTTCTAGCGGGAGGTAACAATGAGCAGTTCTTC. Translated, it gives CASRQLLAGGNNEQFF.

V is TRBV9 and J is TRBJ1-3; TRBD1 aligns across 7 bases. Germline assignment: CDR1 SGDLS and CDR2 YYNGEE. The CDR3 totals 16 residues. The V gene end was trimmed by 2 bases and the J gene end by 0 bases; junction bases not matched to a gene: 5. The DNA of the CDR3 is TGTGCCAGCAGCGTCGGAGGGACAGACTCTGGAAACACCATATATTTT. Amino acid sequence: CASSVGGTDSGNTIYF.

This clonotype appeared a few times. The chain recombines TRBV6-4 with TRBJ2-3; D is perhaps TRBD1 (7 bases). This CDR3 has 15 amino acids. V shed 6 bases and J shed 4 bases, with 17 bases lying between them. CDR1 is MRHNA and CDR2 is SNTAGT in the germline V gene. DNA for the CDR3: TGTGCCAGCAGCCAGGGGGGCGGGTCCCCAGATACGCAGTATTTT. It translates to CASSQGGGSPDTQYF.

This CDR3 reads CLGGGHSYEQYF. DNA for the CDR3: TGTTTAGGCGGGGGCCACTCCTACGAGCAGTACTTC. J is TRBJ2-7 and V is TRBV30, with D possibly TRBD2 on 7 matching bases. The CDR3 has 12 residues. In germline, CDR1 is GTSNPN, CDR2 SVGIG (reference sequence).

At least ten counts were recorded for this clonotype. This chain links TRBV20-1 with TRBJ2-2; D call uncertain. V dropped 4 bases and J dropped 1 base, with 4 bases sitting between them. CDR1 is DFQATT and CDR2 is SNEGSKA in the germline V gene (reference sequence). The CDR3 extends over 12 amino acids. CDR3 loop: CSANRNTGELFF. The DNA of the CDR3 is TGCAGTGCTAACAGGAACACCGGGGAGCTGTTTTTT.

The chain joins TRBV19 to TRBJ1-4, with 8 bases fitting TRBD1. Germline assignment: CDR1 LNHDA and CDR2 SQIVND (reference sequence). With 5 bases clipped from V and 6 bases from J, the junction kept 8 bases outside the gene matches. CDR3 length: 15 residues. The CDR3 reads CASSPPGQVYEKLFF. CDR3 nucleotide sequence: TGTGCCAGTAGTCCGCCGGGACAGGTATATGAAAAACTGTTTTTT.

This clonotype was found many times. The rearrangement uses TRBV6-5 and TRBJ1-4, with TRBD1 as a possible D gene (5 bases). The germline V gene has CDR1 MNHEY and CDR2 SVGAGI. This CDR3 comprises 16 residues. V lost 4 bases and J lost 4, with 16 bases in between. The CDR3 here is CASSWSRDGINEKLFF. In DNA, the CDR3 is TGTGCCAGCAGTTGGAGCCGGGACGGAATTAATGAAAAACTGTTTTTT.

This clonotype was counted ten times or more. The V call is TRBV28, the J call TRBJ1-6, with TRBD1 matching 8 bases. Germline V gives CDR1 MDHEN, CDR2 SYDVKM. J lost 7 bases, V lost 7 bases, and 6 bases had no gene match. This CDR3 has 14 residues. CDR3: CASTTGTGNSPLHF. The CDR3 DNA sequence: TGTGCCAGCACTACCGGGACAGGCAATTCACCCCTCCACTTT.